The clone carrying this T cell receptor beta chain was counted only a few times. Per the germline V gene, CDR1 is SGHTA and CDR2 is FQGNSA. The V gene lost 3 bases and the J gene lost 13 bases, with 10 bases spanning the gap. CDR3 length: 11 residues. The PCR employed 60 Vbeta primers together with 13 Jbeta primers. Data came from immunoSEQ multiplex PCR; TCRdb stores just in-frame clones and leaves some out. The sample has 170,000 or so clones; over 70% are singletons. This sample was taken from a study of cytomegalovirus exposure and HLA in healthy donors. Study context: As released early, the data held 85 million to 95 million unique TCRs from HLA-typed donors.

The material sequenced was PBMCs. The V call is TRBV7-2, the J call TRBJ2-1; D perhaps matches TRBD1 (5 bases). The TCR comes from a man aged 25 to 40 in good health and CMV-seropositive. This chain's CDR3 is CASSLTEDQFF. CDR3 sequence (DNA): TGTGCCAGCAGCTTGACAGAAGATCAGTTCTTC.